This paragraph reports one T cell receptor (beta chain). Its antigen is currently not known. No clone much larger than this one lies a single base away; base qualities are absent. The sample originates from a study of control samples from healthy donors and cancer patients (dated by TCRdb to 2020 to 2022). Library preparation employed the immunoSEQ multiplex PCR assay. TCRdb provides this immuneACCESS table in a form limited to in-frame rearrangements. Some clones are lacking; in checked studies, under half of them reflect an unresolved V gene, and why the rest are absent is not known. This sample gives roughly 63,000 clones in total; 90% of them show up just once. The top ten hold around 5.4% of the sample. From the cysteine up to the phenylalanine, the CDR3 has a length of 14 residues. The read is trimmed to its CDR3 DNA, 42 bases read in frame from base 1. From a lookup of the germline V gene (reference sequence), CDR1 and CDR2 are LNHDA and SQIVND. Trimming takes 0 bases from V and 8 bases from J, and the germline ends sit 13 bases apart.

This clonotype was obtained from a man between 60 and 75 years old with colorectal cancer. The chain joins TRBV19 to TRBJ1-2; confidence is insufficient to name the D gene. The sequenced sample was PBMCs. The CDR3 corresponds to CASSIDPIRIGYTF. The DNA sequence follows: TGTGCCAGTAGTATAGACCCCATTCGTATCGGCTACACCTTC. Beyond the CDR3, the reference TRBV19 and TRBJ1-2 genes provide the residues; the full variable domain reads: DGGITQSPKYLFRKEGQNVTLSCEQNLNHDAMYWYRQDPGQGLRLIYYSQIVNDFQKGDIAEGYSVSREKKESFPLTVTSAQKNPTAFYLCASSIDPIRIGYTFGSGTRLTVV.